A single sample is the source of the 5 T cell receptor beta chains below, sequenced in a study of a mutant IDH1 vaccine in newly diagnosed glioma. These TCRs' antigens remain unknown. Sample time point: week 35, safety follow-up. A 20-mer mutant IDH1 peptide at 300 ug was injected subcutaneously with topical imiquimod. Measured with immunoSEQ multiplex PCR; TCRdb has only the in-frame clones, and not every one. The sample lists approximately 50,000 clones, 86% occurring once. The sample consisted of PBMCs, taken from a glioma patient whose treatment included an IDH1 peptide vaccine. The receptors come from a man aged 40-49 years with glioma.

The J gene is TRBJ2-5, the V gene TRBV14, with D possibly matching TRBD1 (6 bases). This CDR3 contains 14 residues. Trimming removed 4 bases from V and 2 bases from J, with 11 bases in between. The V gene's germline CDR1 is SGHDN and CDR2 FVKESK. The CDR3 DNA reads as TGTGCCAGCAGCCCACAAGGACAGCAAGAGACCCAGTACTTC. Translating gives CASSPQGQQETQYF.

The rearrangement links TRBV7-9 to TRBJ2-4, with TRBD2 matching over 11 bases. The V gene end was trimmed by 10 bases and the J gene end by 6 bases; junction bases not matched to a gene: 8. The CDR3 consists of 14 residues. CDR1 and CDR2 (germline): SEHNR, FQNEAQ (reference sequence). CDR3 coding DNA: TGTGCCATCGATAGCGGGAGGGCGTCAAACATTCAGTACTTC. Its translation: CAIDSGRASNIQYF.

The chain has TRBV19 and TRBJ2-2, with D possibly matching TRBD1 (5 bases). The CDR3 sequence is 14 residues long. CDR1 LNHDA and CDR2 SQIVND come from the germline V gene (reference sequence). V shed 2 bases and J shed 5 bases, with 9 bases lying between them. This chain's CDR3 is CASSIQGWTGELFF. The CDR3 DNA reads TGTGCCAGTAGTATACAGGGTTGGACCGGGGAGCTGTTTTTT.

The chain recombines TRBV4-1 with TRBJ2-2; TRBD2 is a possible D gene (5 bases). There are 15 residues in the CDR3. Looked up from germline, CDR1 is MGHRA and CDR2 is YSYEKL. V lost 7 bases and J 1 base, leaving 13 bases between the germline ends. In DNA form, the CDR3 reads TGCGCCAGCACCCACGGGGATTTGAACACCGGGGAGCTGTTTTTT. Encoded protein: CASTHGDLNTGELFF.

Notes on this clone: Distinct nucleotide sequences in the sample also encode this CDR3. The genes are TRBV10-3 and TRBJ2-2; TRBD1 is a possible D gene (6 bases). The CDR3 extends over 15 amino acids. Trimming took off 4 bases at V and 3 bases at J, with 12 bases between the two ends. Per germline, CDR1 ENHRY and CDR2 SYGVKD. In DNA form, the CDR3 reads TGTGCCATCAGTGCAGACAGGACATACACCGGGGAGCTGTTTTTT. It encodes CAISADRTYTGELFF.